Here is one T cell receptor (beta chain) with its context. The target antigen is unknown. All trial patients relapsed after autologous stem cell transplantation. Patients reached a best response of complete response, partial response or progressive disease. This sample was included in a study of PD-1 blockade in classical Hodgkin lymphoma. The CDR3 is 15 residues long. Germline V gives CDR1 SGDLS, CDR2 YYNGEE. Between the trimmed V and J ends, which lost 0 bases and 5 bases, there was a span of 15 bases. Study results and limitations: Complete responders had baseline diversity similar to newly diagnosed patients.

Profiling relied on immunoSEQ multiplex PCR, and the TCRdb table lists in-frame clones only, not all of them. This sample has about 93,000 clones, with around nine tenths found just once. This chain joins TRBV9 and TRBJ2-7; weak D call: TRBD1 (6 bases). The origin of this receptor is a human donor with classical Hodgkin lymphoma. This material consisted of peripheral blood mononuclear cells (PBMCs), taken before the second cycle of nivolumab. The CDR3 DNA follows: TGTGCCAGCAGCGTAGAAGGTATCAGGGGCGACGAGCAGTACTTC. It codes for CASSVEGIRGDEQYF.